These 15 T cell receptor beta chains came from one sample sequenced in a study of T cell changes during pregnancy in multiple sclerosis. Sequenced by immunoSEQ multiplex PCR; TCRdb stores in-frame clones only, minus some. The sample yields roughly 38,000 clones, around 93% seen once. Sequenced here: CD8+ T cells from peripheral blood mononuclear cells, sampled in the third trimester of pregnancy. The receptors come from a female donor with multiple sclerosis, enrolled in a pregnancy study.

The CDR3, as DNA: TGTGCCAGCAGTTCGGGACATCGCAATCAGCCCCAGCATTTT. Its protein is CASSSGHRNQPQHF. The chain recombines TRBV28 with TRBJ1-5, with TRBD1 as a possible D gene (6 bases). The germline V gene encodes CDR1 MDHEN and CDR2 SYDVKM. CDR3 size: 14 residues. The V gene lost 4 bases and the J gene lost 2 bases, with 9 bases spanning the gap.

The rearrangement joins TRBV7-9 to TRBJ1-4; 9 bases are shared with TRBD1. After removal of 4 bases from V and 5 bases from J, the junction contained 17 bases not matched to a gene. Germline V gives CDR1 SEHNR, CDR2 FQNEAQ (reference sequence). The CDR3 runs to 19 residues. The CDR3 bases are TGTGCCAGCAGCTCCCCGACAGGGGGTCGGCCAACCGAGAATGAAAAACTGTTTTTT. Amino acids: CASSSPTGGRPTENEKLFF.

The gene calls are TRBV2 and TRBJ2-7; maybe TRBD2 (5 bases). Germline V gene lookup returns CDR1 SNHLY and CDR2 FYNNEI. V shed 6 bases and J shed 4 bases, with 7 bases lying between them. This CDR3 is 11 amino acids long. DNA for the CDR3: TGTGCCAGCAGGCGAGGGTACGAGCAGTACTTC. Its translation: CASRRGYEQYF.

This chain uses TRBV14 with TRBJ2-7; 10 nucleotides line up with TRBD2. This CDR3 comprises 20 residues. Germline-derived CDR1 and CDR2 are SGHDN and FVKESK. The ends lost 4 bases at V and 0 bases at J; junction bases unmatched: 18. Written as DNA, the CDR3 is TGTGCCAGCAGCCCGTCCCGTACTAGCGGGATTACTTTTAGCTCCTACGAGCAGTACTTC. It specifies CASSPSRTSGITFSSYEQYF.

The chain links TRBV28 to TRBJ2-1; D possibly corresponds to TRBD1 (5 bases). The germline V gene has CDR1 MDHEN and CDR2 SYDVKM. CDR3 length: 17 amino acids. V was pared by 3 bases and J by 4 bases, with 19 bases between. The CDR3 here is CASSFLTLRQIYNEQFF. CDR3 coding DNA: TGTGCCAGCAGTTTCCTCACGTTACGACAGATATACAATGAGCAGTTCTTC.

CDR3 residues: CASSPWPGELFF. Written as DNA, the CDR3 is TGTGCCAGTAGCCCATGGCCCGGGGAGCTGTTTTTT. The chain has TRBV19 and TRBJ2-2; no clear D gene. The CDR3 totals 12 residues. Per the germline V gene, CDR1 is LNHDA and CDR2 is SQIVND (reference sequence). V shed 6 bases and J shed 6 bases, with 8 bases lying between them.

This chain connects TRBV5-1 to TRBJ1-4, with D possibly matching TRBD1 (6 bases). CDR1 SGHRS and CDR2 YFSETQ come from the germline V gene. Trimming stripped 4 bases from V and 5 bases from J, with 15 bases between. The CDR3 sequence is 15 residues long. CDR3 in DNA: TGCGCCAGCAGCCCGCGGGGGGCGGAAAATGAAAAACTGTTTTTT. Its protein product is CASSPRGAENEKLFF.

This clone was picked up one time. CDR3 protein: CASSLAGEGNQPQHF. The CDR3 nucleotides read TGTGCCAGCAGCTTGGCCGGAGAGGGCAATCAGCCCCAGCATTTT. The chain links TRBV5-5 to TRBJ1-5; D is uncertain. This CDR3 is 15 amino acids long. Germline CDR1 reads SGHKS; CDR2 reads YYEKEE (reference sequence). V shed 0 bases and J shed 2 bases, with 9 bases lying between them.

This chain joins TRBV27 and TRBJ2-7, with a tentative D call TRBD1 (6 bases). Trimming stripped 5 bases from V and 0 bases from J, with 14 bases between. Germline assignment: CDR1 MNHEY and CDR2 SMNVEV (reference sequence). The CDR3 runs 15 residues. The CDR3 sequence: CASSPTGRSSYEQYF. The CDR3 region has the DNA TGTGCCAGCAGTCCGACAGGCCGAAGCTCCTACGAGCAGTACTTC.

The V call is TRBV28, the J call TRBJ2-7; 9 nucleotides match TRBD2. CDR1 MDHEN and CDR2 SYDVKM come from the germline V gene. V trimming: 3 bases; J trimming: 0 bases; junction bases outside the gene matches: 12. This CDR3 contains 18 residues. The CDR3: CASSLETSGVSDSYEQYF. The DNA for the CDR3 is TGTGCCAGCAGTTTGGAGACTAGCGGAGTTTCGGACTCCTACGAGCAGTACTTC.

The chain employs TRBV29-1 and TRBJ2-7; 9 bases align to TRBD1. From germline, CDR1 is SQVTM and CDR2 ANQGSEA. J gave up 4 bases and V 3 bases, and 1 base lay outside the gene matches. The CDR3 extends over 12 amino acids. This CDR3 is CSVEGTGYEQYF. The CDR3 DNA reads TGCAGCGTTGAGGGGACAGGGTACGAGCAGTACTTC.

CDR3 DNA: TGTGCCAGCAGCTCCCCCCCGGGACAGGAGCAGTTCTTC. This translates into CASSSPPGQEQFF. The rearrangement links TRBV7-9 to TRBJ2-1, with 7 bases identical to TRBD1. The V and J ends lost 4 bases and 10 bases, in that order; junction bases with no gene match: 7. There are 13 residues in the CDR3. Germline CDR1 reads SEHNR; CDR2 reads FQNEAQ (reference sequence).

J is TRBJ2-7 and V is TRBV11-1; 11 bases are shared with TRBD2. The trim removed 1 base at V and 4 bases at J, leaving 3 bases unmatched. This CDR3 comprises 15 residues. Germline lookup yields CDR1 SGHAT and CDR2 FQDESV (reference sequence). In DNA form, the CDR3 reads TGTGCCAGCAGCTTAGAGACTAGCGGGAAGTACGAGCAGTACTTC. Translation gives CASSLETSGKYEQYF.

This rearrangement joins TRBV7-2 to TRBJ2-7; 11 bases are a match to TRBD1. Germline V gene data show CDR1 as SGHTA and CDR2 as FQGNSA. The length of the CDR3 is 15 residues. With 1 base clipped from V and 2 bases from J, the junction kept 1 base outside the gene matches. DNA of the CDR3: TGTGCCAGCAGCTTAGAGGGACAGGGGGCCTACGAGCAGTACTTC. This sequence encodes CASSLEGQGAYEQYF.

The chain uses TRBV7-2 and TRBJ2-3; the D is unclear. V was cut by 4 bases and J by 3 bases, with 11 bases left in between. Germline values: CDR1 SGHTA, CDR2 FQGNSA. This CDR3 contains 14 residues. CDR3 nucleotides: TGTGCCAGCAGCTCCGAGGTCGGGACAGATACGCAGTATTTT. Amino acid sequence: CASSSEVGTDTQYF.